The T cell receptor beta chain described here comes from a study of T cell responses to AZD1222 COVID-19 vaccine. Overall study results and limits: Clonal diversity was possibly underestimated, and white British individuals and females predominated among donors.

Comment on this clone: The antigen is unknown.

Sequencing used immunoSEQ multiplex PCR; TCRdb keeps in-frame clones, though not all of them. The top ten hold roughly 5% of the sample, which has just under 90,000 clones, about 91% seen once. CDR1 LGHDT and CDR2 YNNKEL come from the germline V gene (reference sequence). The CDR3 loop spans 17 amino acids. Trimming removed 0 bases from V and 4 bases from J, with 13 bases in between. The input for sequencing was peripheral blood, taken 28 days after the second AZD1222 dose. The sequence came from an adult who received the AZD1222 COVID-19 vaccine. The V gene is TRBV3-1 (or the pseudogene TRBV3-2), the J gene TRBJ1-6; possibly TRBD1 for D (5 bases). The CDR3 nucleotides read TGTGCCAGCAGCCAAGATCGAAGGACAAGATATAATTCACCCCTCCACTTT. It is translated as CASSQDRRTRYNSPLHF.